This T cell receptor (beta chain) was obtained from a study of T cell responses to AZD1222 COVID-19 vaccine. Study in general: Investigators merged groups given second doses at roughly 4 or roughly 12 weeks. Regarding the study as a whole: CD4 TCRs associated with vaccination spanned spike, dominating at 160-218 and 743-854. The sample set comprised mostly white British donors with more females, and clonal diversity was possibly underestimated.

This CDR3 spans 13 amino acids. V shed 10 bases, J shed 9 bases, and the junction held 6 bases outside the gene matches. The germline V gene has CDR1 MNHEY and CDR2 SMNVEV (reference sequence). A remark on this clone: Its antigen remains unidentified.

Some clones are missing from TCRdb's copy, which holds only in-frame ones; the method was immunoSEQ multiplex PCR. Of more than 100,000 clones detected, roughly 84% appear once; the ten largest clones hold approximately 1.3%. This rearrangement joins TRBV27 to TRBJ1-6, with 10 bases that match TRBD1. This receptor was taken from an adult in good health. Sequencing was performed on peripheral blood, taken on day 0 of AZD1222 vaccination. CDR3 in DNA: TGTGCCACCCTAGGACAGGGGGGTTCACCCCTCCACTTT. Translation gives CATLGQGGSPLHF.